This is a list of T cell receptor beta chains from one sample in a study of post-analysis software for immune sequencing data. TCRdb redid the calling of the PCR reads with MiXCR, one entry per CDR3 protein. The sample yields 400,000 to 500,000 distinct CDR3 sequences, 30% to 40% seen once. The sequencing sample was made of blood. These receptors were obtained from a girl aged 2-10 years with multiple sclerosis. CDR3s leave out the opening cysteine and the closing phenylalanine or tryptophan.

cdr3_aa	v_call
SVAGTPPSASYEQY	TRBV29-1
ASSTRTSAIFNEQY	TRBV7-2
ASSFLAGGGNEQF	TRBV12-3/TRBV12-4
ASSLRTGKVYEQY	TRBV7-2
ASSLVAGGWDTQY	TRBV5-5
ASSLSTGQQETQY	TRBV11-2
ASSLSPTSIYNEQF	TRBV7-3
ASRAAGYGYT	TRBV9
ASSLEGDSSYEQY	TRBV4-2
ASSLEVGSYEQY	TRBV27
ASSSNGGGGETQY	TRBV7-3
SAAEVGSYNSPLH	TRBV20-1
ASSSRTVQTRWF	TRBV6-2/TRBV6-3
ASSYRDLYNEQY	TRBV6-5
ASSFRQGWNEQF	TRBV11-1
ASSQVAYEQY	TRBV3-1
ASSLVDMNTEAF	TRBV5-1
ASRRRGTQETQY	TRBV28
ASSPSGGYNEQF	TRBV5-1
ASSDGLAGTDTQY	TRBV12-3/TRBV12-4
ASSFDQGGYT	TRBV7-9
SVGRNYEQY	TRBV29-1
SVAGSERYEQY	TRBV29-1
SAREPGLAAVYNEQF	TRBV20-1
ASSSVPGHPGGQF	TRBV5-1
ASNLGTGGADTQY	TRBV12-3/TRBV12-4
ASSAGASNQPQH	TRBV12-3/TRBV12-4
ASSQDWGQGGYT	TRBV4-3
SERTQDNEQF	TRBV29-1
ASSYRDRAGYT	TRBV6-5
SVGRGAKNIQY	TRBV29-1
ASRRLAGDFEQY	TRBV28
ASGLAREETQY	TRBV12-5
ASSQPNRGNTEAF	TRBV7-9
SARKDLVNEQF	TRBV20-1
SASTSGTSGSFTDTQY	TRBV20-1
ASRDADRGGYT	TRBV12-5
ASSLAGSYEQY	TRBV5-1
ASSPEGAEYYGYT	TRBV6-6
SASVNPGRNTGELF	TRBV20-1
ASSPSPGETDTQY	TRBV7-3
SVVGGGLGKNIQY	TRBV29-1
SVLLAGSPYEQY	TRBV29-1
ASGLVQTGGLYGQY	TRBV12-5
ASSRLQGANEKLF	TRBV4-1
SARRLAGGDEQF	TRBV20-1
ASSLQGRNPYEQY	TRBV28
ASSYRGADTQY	TRBV28
AISESASGKGQF	TRBV10-3
ASSALFQDTDNEQF	TRBV21-1
ASSTGQELLYGYT	TRBV5-1
ASSLKGSDGYT	TRBV5-1
SAPRGRSNQPQH	TRBV20-1
ASSGADSIYGYT	TRBV2
SVLGAPYEQY	TRBV29-1
ASSLDKYNEQF	TRBV5-4